Reported below is one T cell receptor beta chain. Its specificity is not known. All patients were mismatch repair deficient, assessed by either PCR or immunohistochemistry. The TCR-sequenced patients were a few responders to pembrolizumab. With 5 bases removed from V and 0 bases from J, the gap between germline ends came to 13 bases. The length of the CDR3 is 15 residues. Germline-derived CDR1 and CDR2 are LNHDA and SQIVND (reference sequence). Sequencing used immunoSEQ multiplex PCR; TCRdb keeps in-frame clones, though not all of them. The data contain some 85,000 clones, approximately 80% of them singletons. The data derive from a study of PD-1 blockade in mismatch repair-deficient tumors. Study overall: Enrolled about 2013-2016, patients had progressing, pretreated mismatch repair-deficient cancers of around 12 types. Findings and caveats of the study: Tumor-resident clones, often undetectable pretreatment in blood, expanded then contracted after pembrolizumab.

The sequence was collected from an adult with mismatch repair-deficient cancer. The starting material was peripheral blood, obtained 44 weeks after starting pembrolizumab. The rearrangement joins TRBV19 to TRBJ1-1; no reliable D call. The CDR3 reads CASSAFLRLNTEAFF. CDR3 nucleotide sequence: TGTGCCAGTAGTGCCTTTCTTCGGTTGAACACTGAAGCTTTCTTT. The full variable domain, rest sourced from reference TRBV19 and TRBJ1-1, is DGGITQSPKYLFRKEGQNVTLSCEQNLNHDAMYWYRQDPGQGLRLIYYSQIVNDFQKGDIAEGYSVSREKKESFPLTVTSAQKNPTAFYLCASSAFLRLNTEAFFGQGTRLTVV.